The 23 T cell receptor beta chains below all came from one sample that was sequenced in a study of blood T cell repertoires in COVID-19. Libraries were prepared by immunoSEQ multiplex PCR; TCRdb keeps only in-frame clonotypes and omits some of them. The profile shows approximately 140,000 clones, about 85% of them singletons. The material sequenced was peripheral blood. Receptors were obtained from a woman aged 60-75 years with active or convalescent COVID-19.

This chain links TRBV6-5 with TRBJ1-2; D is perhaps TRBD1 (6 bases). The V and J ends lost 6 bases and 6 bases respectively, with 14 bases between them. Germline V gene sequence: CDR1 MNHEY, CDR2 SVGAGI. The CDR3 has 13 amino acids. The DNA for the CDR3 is TGTGCCAGCAGCCCCTACAGGGATAATGGCTACACCTTC. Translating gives CASSPYRDNGYTF.

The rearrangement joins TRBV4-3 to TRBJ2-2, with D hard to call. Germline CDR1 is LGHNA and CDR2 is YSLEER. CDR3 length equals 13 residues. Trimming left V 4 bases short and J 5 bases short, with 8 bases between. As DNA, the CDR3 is TGCGCCAGCAGCCCGGTCTCGACCGGGGAGCTGTTTTTT. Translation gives CASSPVSTGELFF.

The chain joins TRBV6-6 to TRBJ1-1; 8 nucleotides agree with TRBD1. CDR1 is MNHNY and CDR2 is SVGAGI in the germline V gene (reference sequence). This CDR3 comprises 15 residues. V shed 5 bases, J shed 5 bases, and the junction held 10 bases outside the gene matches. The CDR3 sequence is CASSPGGQVGTEAFF. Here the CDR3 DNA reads TGTGCCAGCAGTCCGGGGGGACAGGTAGGAACTGAAGCTTTCTTT.

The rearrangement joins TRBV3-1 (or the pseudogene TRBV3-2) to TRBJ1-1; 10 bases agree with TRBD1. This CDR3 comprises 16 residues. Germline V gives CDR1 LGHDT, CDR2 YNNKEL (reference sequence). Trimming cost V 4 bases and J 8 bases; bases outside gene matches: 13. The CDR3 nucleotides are TGTGCCAGCAGCCCCGCATTGACAGGGGGCGTACTGGAAGCTTTCTTT. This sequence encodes CASSPALTGGVLEAFF.

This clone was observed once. The CDR3 DNA reads as TGTGCCAGCAGTTACCGGGACATCTCGTTCTTC. Its protein product is CASSYRDISFF. The chain recombines TRBV12-3 or TRBV12-4 with TRBJ2-1, with a possible D match to TRBD1 (6 bases). The CDR3 sequence is 11 residues long. V was shortened by 4 bases and J by 15 bases, with 13 bases between the two germline ends.

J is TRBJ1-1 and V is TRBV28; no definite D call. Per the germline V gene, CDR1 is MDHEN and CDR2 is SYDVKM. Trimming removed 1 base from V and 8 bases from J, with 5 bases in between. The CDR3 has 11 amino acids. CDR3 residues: CASSLFKEAFF. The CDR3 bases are TGTGCCAGCAGTTTATTTAAAGAAGCTTTCTTT. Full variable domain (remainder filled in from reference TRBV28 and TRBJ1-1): DVKVTQSSRYLVKRTGEKVFLECVQDMDHENMFWYRQDPGLGLRLIYFSYDVKMKEKGDIPEGYSVSREKKERFSLILESASTNQTSMYLCASSLFKEAFFGQGTRLTVV.

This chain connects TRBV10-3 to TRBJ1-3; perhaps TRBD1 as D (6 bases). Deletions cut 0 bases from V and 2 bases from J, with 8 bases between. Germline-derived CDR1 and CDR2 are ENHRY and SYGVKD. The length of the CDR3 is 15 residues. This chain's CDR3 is CAISESSGAGNTIYF. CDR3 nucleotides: TGTGCCATCAGTGAGTCTTCAGGGGCTGGAAACACCATATATTTT.

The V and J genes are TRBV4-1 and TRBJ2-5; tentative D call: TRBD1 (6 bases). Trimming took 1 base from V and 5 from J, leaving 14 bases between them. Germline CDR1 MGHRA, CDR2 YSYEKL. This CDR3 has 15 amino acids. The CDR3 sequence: CASSQVTGRMETQYF. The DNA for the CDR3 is TGCGCCAGCAGCCAAGTAACAGGGCGCATGGAGACCCAGTACTTC.

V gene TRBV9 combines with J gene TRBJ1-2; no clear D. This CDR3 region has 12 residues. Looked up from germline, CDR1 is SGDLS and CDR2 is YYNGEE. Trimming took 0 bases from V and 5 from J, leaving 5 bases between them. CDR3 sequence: CASSVDQYGYTF. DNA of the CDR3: TGTGCCAGCAGCGTAGATCAATATGGCTACACCTTC.

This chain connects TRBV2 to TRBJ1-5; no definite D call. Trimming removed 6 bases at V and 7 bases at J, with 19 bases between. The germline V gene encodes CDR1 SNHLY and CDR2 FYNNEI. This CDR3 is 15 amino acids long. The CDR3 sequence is CASSLQTGSDQPQHF. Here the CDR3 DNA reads TGTGCCAGCAGCCTACAGACGGGGTCGGACCAGCCCCAGCATTTT.

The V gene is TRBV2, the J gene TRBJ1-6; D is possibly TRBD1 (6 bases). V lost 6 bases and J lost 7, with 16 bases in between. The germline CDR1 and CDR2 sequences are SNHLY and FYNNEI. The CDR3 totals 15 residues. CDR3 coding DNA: TGTGCCAGCAGCGTATCCGGACAGAAGAATTCACCCCTCCACTTT. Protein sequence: CASSVSGQKNSPLHF.

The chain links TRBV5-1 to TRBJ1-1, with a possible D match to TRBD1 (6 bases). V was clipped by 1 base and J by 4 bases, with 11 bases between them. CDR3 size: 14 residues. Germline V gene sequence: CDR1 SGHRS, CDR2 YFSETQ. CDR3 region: CASSLLGGITEAFF. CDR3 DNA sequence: TGCGCCAGCAGCTTGCTTGGGGGCATCACTGAAGCTTTCTTT.

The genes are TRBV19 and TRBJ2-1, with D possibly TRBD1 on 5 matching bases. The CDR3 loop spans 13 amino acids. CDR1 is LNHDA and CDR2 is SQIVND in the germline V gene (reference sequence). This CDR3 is CAPSHRLINEQFF. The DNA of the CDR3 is TGTGCACCTTCCCACAGGTTGATCAATGAGCAGTTCTTC.

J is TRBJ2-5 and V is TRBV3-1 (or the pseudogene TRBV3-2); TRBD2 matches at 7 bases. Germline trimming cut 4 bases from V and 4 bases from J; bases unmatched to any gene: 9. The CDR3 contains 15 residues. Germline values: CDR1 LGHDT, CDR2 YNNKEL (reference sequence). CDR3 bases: TGTGCCAGCAGCCGCCGGGGCGGGGGAACAGAGACCCAGTACTTC. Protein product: CASSRRGGGTETQYF.

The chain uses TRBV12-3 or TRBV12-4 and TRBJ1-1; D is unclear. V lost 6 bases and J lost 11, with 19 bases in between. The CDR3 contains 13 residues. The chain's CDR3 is CASSPAAPNRAFF. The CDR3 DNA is TGTGCCAGCAGCCCGGCGGCGCCTAATCGGGCTTTCTTT.

The CDR3 protein is CASSQLGAVTGNTIYF. The DNA for the CDR3 is TGCGCCAGCAGCCAACTGGGGGCAGTCACTGGAAACACCATATATTTT. The chain joins TRBV4-1 to TRBJ1-3, with a weak D call TRBD1 (6 bases). V dropped 2 bases and J dropped 2 bases, with 13 bases sitting between them. CDR1 MGHRA and CDR2 YSYEKL come from the germline V gene. This CDR3 is 16 amino acids long.

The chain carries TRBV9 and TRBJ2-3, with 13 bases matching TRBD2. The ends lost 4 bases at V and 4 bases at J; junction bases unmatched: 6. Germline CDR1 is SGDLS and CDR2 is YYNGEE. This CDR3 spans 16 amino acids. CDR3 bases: TGTGCCAGCAGCTCACTAGCGGGGGGGCACGCAGATACGCAGTATTTT. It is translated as CASSSLAGGHADTQYF.

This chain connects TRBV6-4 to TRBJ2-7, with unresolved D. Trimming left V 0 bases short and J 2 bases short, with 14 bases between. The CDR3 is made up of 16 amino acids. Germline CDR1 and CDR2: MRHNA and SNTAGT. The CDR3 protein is CASSDSSCRRTYEQYF. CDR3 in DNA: TGTGCCAGCAGTGACTCATCGTGTCGTAGAACCTACGAGCAGTACTTC.

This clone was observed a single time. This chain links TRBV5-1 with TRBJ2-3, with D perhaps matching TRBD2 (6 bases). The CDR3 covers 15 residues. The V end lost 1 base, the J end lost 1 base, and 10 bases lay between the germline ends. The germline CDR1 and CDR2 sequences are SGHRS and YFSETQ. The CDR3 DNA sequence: TGCGCCAGCAGCTTGAGCGGGTCCGGCACAGATACGCAGTATTTT. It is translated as CASSLSGSGTDTQYF.

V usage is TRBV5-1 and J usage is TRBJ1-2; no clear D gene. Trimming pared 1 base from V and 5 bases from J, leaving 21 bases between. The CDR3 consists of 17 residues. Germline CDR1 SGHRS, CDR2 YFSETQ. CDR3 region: CASSLSRPGNRPYGYTF. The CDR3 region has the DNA TGCGCCAGCAGCTTGTCTCGCCCCGGGAACCGTCCGTATGGCTACACCTTC.

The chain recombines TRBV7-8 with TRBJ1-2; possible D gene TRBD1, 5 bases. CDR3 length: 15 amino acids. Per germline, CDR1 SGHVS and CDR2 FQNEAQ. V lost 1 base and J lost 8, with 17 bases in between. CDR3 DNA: TGTGCCAGCAGCTTAGAGGGGAAAGGGTATCGAGGCTACACCTTC. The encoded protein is CASSLEGKGYRGYTF.

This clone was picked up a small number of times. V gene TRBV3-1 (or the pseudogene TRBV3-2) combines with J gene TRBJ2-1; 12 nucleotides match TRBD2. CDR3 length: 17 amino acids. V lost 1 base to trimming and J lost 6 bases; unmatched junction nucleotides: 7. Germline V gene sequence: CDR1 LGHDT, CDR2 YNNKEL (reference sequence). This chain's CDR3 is CASSQVWASGGVNEQFF. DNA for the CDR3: TGTGCCAGCAGCCAAGTCTGGGCTAGCGGGGGGGTCAATGAGCAGTTCTTC.

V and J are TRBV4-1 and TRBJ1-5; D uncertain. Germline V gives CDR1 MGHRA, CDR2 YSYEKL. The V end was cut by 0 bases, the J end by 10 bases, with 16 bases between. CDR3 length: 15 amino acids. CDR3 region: CASSQDNPLGDPQHF. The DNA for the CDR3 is TGCGCCAGCAGCCAAGATAATCCGTTAGGAGATCCCCAGCATTTT.